This note documents a single TCR beta chain sequence. Its antigen is still unknown. The data originate from a study of Tregs in tolerant kidney transplant recipients. Study conclusions and caveats: Activated donor B cell expansion appeared to reveal the most relevant donor-specific TCRbeta repertoire. Findings come from small patient numbers and require larger validation. No direct test of biological reproducibility was done here.

Sequenced by immunoSEQ multiplex PCR; TCRdb stores in-frame clones only, minus some. The sample consists of some 64,000 clones, 98% of them appearing once. Unstimulated Tregs (CD4+CD25+CD127-) and CD4+CD25- non-Tregs were sorted from PBMCs. Germline lookup yields CDR1 SGHRS and CDR2 YFSETQ. The CDR3 is 16 amino acids. V was pared by 3 bases and J by 9 bases, with 7 bases of the junction left unmatched. Sequenced material: Tregs from blood, taken before the transplant. The chain employs TRBV5-1 and TRBJ2-1, with 15 nucleotides matching TRBD2. The clonotype comes from a human donor who received a combined kidney and bone marrow transplant. The CDR3 DNA sequence: TGCGCCAGCAGCTCCGGGACTAGCGGGAGGCGGAGTGAGCAGTTCTTC. Amino acid sequence: CASSSGTSGRRSEQFF.